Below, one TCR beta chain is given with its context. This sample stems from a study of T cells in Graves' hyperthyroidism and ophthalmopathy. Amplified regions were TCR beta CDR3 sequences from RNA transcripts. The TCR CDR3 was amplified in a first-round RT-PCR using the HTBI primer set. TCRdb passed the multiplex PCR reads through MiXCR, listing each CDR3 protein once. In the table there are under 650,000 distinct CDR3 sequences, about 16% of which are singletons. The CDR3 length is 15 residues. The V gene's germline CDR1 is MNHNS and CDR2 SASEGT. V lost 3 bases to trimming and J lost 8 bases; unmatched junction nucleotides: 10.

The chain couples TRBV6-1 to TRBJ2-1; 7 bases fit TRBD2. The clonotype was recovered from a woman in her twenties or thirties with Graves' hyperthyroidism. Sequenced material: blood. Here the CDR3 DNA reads TGTGCCAGCAGTGACTCCGGGGGAGGGCCCCATGAGCAGTTCTTC. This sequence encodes CASSDSGGGPHEQFF.